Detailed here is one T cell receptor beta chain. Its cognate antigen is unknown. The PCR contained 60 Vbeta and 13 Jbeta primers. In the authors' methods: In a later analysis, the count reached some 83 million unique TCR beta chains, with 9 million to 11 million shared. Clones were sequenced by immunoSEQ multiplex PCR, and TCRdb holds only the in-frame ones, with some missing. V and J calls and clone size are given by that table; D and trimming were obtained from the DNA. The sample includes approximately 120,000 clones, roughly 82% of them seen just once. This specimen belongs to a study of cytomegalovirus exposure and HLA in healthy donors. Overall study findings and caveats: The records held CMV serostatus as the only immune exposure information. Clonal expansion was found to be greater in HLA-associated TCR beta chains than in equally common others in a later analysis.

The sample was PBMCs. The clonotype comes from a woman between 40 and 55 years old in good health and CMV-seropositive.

This chain's CDR3 is CASKGTGTNYGYTF. In nucleotides, the CDR3 is TGTGCCAGTAAAGGGACAGGGACTAACTATGGCTACACCTTC. This sequence joins TRBV19 and TRBJ1-2, with 9 positions matching TRBD1. Germline V gene data show CDR1 as LNHDA and CDR2 as SQIVND (reference sequence). J gave up 0 bases and V 7 bases, and 3 bases lay outside the gene matches. The CDR3 runs to 14 residues.